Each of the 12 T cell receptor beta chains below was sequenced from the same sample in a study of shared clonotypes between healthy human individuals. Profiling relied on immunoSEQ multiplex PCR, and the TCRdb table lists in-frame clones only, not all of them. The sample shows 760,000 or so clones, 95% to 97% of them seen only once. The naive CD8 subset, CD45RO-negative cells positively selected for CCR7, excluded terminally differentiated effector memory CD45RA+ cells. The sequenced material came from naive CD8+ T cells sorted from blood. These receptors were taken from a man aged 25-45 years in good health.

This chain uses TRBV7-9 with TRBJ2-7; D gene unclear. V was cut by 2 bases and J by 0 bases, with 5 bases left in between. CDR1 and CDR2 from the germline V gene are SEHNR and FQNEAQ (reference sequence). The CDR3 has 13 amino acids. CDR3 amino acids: CASSLRTSYEQYF. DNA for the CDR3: TGTGCCAGCAGCTTAAGGACCTCCTACGAGCAGTACTTC.

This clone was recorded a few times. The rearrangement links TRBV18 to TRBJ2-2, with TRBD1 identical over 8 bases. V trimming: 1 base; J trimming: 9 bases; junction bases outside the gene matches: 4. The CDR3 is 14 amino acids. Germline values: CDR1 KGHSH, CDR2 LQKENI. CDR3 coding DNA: TGTGCCAGCTCACCACAGGACAGGGACCGGGAGCTGTTTTTT. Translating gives CASSPQDRDRELFF.

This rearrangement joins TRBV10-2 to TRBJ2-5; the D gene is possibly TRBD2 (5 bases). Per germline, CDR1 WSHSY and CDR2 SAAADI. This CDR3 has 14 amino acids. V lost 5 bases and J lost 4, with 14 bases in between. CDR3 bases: TGCGCCAGCAGTCCCGACGGGATAGGAGAGACCCAGTACTTC. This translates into CASSPDGIGETQYF.

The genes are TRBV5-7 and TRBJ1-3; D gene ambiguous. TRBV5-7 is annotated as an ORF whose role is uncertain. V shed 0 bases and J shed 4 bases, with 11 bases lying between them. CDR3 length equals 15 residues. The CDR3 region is CASSLVPARGNTIYF. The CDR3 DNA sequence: TGTGCCAGCAGCTTGGTCCCGGCCCGGGGAAACACCATATATTTT.

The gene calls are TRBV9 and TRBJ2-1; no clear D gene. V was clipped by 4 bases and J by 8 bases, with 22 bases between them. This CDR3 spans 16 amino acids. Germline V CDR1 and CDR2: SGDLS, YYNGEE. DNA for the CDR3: TGTGCCAGCAGCACCTTTCCCCGGACGAGTCGCGATGAGCAGTTCTTC. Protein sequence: CASSTFPRTSRDEQFF. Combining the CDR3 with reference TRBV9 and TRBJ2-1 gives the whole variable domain DSGVTQTPKHLITATGQRVTLRCSPRSGDLSVYWYQQSLDQGLQFLIQYYNGEERAKGNILERFSAQQFPDLHSELNLSSLELGDSALYFCASSTFPRTSRDEQFFGPGTRLTVL.

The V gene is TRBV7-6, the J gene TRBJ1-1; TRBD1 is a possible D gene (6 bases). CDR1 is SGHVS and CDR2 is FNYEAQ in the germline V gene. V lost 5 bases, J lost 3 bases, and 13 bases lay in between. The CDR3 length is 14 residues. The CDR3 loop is CASSAGATDTEAFF. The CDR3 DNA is TGTGCCAGCAGCGCAGGGGCCACGGACACTGAAGCTTTCTTT.

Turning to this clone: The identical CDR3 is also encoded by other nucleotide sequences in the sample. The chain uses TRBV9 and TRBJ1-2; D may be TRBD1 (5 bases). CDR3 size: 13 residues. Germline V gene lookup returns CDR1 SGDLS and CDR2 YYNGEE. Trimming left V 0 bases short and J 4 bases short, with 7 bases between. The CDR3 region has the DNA TGTGCCAGCAGCGTAGGAGGGACCTATGGCTACACCTTC. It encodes CASSVGGTYGYTF.

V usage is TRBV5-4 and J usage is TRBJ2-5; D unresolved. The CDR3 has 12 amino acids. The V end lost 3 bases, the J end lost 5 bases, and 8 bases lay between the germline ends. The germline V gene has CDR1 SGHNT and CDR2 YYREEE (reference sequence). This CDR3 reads CASSSVGETQYF. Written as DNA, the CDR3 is TGTGCCAGCAGCTCGGTAGGGGAGACCCAGTACTTC.

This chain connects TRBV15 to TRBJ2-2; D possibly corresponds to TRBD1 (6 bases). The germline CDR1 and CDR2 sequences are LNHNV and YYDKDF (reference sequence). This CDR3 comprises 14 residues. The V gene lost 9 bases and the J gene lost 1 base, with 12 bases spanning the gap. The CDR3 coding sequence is TGTGCCACAATGGGACAACGGAACACCGGGGAGCTGTTTTTT. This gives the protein CATMGQRNTGELFF.

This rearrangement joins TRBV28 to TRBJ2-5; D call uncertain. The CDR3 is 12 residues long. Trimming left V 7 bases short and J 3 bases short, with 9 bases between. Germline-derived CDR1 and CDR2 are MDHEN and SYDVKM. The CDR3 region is CASKSPEETQYF. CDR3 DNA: TGTGCCAGCAAATCTCCCGAAGAGACCCAGTACTTC.

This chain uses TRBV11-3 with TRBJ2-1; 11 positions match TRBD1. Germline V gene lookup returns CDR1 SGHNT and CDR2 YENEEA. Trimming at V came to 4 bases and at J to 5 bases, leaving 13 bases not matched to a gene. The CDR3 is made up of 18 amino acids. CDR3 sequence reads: CASSSWTGGVEEDNEQFF. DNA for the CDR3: TGTGCCAGCAGCTCCTGGACAGGGGGCGTCGAGGAGGACAATGAGCAGTTCTTC.

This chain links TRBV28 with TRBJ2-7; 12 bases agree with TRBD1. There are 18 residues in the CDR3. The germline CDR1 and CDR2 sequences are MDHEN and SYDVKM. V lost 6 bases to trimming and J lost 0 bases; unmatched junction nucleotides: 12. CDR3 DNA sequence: TGTGCCAGCAGCCATCCCGGGACAGGGGGCCTCCTCTCCTACGAGCAGTACTTC. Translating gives CASSHPGTGGLLSYEQYF.